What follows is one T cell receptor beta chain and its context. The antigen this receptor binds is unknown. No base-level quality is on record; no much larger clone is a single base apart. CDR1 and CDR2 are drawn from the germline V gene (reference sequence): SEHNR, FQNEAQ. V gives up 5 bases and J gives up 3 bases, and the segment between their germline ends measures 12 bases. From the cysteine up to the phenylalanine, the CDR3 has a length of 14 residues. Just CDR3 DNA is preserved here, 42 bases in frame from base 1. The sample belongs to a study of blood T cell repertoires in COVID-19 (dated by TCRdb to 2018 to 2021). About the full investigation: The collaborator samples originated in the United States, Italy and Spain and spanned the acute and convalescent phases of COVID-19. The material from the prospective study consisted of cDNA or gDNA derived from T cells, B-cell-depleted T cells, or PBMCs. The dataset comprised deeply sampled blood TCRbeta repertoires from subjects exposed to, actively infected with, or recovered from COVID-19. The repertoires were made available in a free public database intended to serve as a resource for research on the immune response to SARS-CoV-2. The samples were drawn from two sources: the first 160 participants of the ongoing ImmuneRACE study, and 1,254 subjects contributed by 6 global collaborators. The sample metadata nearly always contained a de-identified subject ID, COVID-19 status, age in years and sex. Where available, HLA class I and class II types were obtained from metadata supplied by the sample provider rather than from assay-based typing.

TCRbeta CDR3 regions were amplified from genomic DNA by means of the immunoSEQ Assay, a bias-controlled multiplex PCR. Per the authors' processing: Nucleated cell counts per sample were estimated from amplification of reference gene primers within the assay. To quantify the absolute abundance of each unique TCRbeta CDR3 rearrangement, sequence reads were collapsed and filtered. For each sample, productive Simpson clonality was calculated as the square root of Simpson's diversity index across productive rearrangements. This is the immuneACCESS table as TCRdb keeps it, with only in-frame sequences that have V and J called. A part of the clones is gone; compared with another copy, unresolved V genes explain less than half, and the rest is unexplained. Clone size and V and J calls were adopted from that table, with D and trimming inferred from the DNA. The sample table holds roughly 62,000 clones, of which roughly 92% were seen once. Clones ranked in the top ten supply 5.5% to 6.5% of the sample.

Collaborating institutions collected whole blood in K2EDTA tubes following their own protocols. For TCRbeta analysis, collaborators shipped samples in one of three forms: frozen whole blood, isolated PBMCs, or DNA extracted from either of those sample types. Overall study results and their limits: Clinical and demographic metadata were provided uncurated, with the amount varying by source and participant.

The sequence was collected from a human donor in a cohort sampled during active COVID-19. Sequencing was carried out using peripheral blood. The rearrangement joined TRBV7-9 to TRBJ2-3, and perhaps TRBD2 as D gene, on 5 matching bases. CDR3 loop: CASSPPTSTDTQYF. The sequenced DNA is TGTGCCAGCAGCCCCCCAACTAGTACAGATACGCAGTATTTT. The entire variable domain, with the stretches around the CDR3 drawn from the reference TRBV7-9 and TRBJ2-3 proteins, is DTGVSQNPRHKITKRGQNVTFRCDPISEHNRLYWYRQTLGQGPEFLTYFQNEAQLEKSRLLSDRFSAERPKGSFSTLEIQRTEQGDSAMYLCASSPPTSTDTQYFGPGTRLTVL.